The 20 T cell receptor beta chains reported below all come from one sample, sequenced in a study of PD-L1 blockade in urothelial cancer. The table came from immunoSEQ multiplex PCR; TCRdb's copy has only in-frame clones and leaves some out. The sample consists of around 100,000 clones, roughly 88% of them appearing once. Sequencing was performed on PBMCs, taken around atezolizumab (anti-PD-L1) treatment. The source is a man aged 45-65 years with urothelial cancer.

The chain uses TRBV18 and TRBJ1-2; no firm D call. Germline CDR1 reads KGHSH; CDR2 reads LQKENI. The CDR3 contains 14 residues. The ends were cut back, 3 bases at V and 0 bases at J, with 8 bases in the middle. The CDR3 DNA follows: TGTGCCAGCTCACCTGGTCCTACTAACTATGGCTACACCTTC. It encodes CASSPGPTNYGYTF.

Notes on this clone: This CDR3 is also generated by other DNA sequences in the sample. The V and J genes are TRBV5-1 and TRBJ2-5; 8 bases map to TRBD2. Per germline, CDR1 SGHRS and CDR2 YFSETQ. Trimming at V came to 5 bases and at J to 5 bases, leaving 5 bases not matched to a gene. The CDR3 extends over 13 amino acids. This CDR3 reads CASSPGGGETQYF. In nucleotides, the CDR3 is TGCGCCAGCAGTCCGGGCGGGGGGGAGACCCAGTACTTC. Variable domain in full (rest from reference TRBV5-1 and TRBJ2-5): KAGVTQTPRYLIKTRGQQVTLSCSPISGHRSVSWYQQTPGQGLQFLFEYFSETQRNKGNFPGRFSGRQFSNSRSEMNVSTLELGDSALYLCASSPGGGETQYFGPGTRLLVL.

The chain employs TRBV10-2 and TRBJ1-2; a possible D gene is TRBD1 (6 bases). The CDR3 totals 13 residues. Trimming took off 5 bases at V and 4 bases at J, with 11 bases between the two ends. Germline V gives CDR1 WSHSY, CDR2 SAAADI. The DNA for the CDR3 is TGCGCCAGCAGTCCCCAGGGGCCCTATGGCTACACCTTC. Its translation: CASSPQGPYGYTF.

Here the CDR3 reads CSVGGLNTDTQYF. CDR3 sequence (DNA): TGCAGCGTTGGCGGACTCAACACAGATACGCAGTATTTT. The chain couples TRBV29-1 to TRBJ2-3, with D perhaps matching TRBD2 (5 bases). Germline CDR1 and CDR2: SQVTM and ANQGSEA. The CDR3 runs 13 residues. The V end lost 4 bases, the J end lost 2 bases, and 10 bases lay between the germline ends.

The chain employs TRBV6-5 and TRBJ1-2; 7 bases line up with TRBD1. V shed 6 bases and J 4 bases; nucleotides not matched to a gene: 5. Germline V gene lookup returns CDR1 MNHEY and CDR2 SVGAGI. The CDR3 length is 13 residues. CDR3 residues: CASREQGSYGYTF. The DNA of the CDR3 is TGTGCCAGCAGGGAACAGGGGTCCTATGGCTACACCTTC.

The J gene is TRBJ1-5, the V gene TRBV15; D not resolved. The CDR3 extends over 12 amino acids. V lost 3 bases and J lost 7, with 7 bases in between. Germline V gives CDR1 LNHNV, CDR2 YYDKDF (reference sequence). The CDR3 coding sequence is TGTGCCACCAGCAGGCCGGGACAGCCCCAGCATTTT. Its protein is CATSRPGQPQHF.

This chain connects TRBV4-1 to TRBJ2-2; TRBD2 matches at 10 bases. The CDR3 consists of 16 residues. The germline CDR1 and CDR2 sequences are MGHRA and YSYEKL. V was clipped by 1 base and J by 4 bases; unmatched bases: 3. The CDR3 coding sequence is TGCGCCAGCAGCCAAGGACTAGCGGGTATCACCGGGGAGCTGTTTTTT. This translates into CASSQGLAGITGELFF.

J is TRBJ1-2 and V is TRBV27; D may be TRBD1 (5 bases). V was pared by 3 bases and J by 4 bases, with 9 bases between. The CDR3 runs to 13 residues. Germline lookup yields CDR1 MNHEY and CDR2 SMNVEV (reference sequence). The DNA of the CDR3 is TGTGCCAGCAGTTTGGGGGGGGGCTATGGCTACACCTTC. Its protein product is CASSLGGGYGYTF.

The chain recombines TRBV5-1 with TRBJ2-7; no clear D gene. Looked up from germline, CDR1 is SGHRS and CDR2 is YFSETQ. The V gene lost 2 bases and the J gene lost 0 bases, with 6 bases spanning the gap. This CDR3 contains 13 residues. The CDR3 sequence is CASSFESSYEQYF. The CDR3, as DNA: TGCGCCAGCAGCTTTGAGAGCTCCTACGAGCAGTACTTC.

The CDR3 coding sequence is TGTGCCAGAAGCCTCCCGCGGACAGGGAACTATGGCTACACCTTC. Translation gives CARSLPRTGNYGYTF. This chain joins TRBV5-3 and TRBJ1-2; 8 nucleotides line up with TRBD1. TRBV5-3 belongs to the ORF category, with a function that is uncertain. The CDR3 extends over 15 amino acids. The trim removed 4 bases at V and 2 bases at J, leaving 7 bases unmatched.

As DNA, the CDR3 is TGTGCCAGCAGCCCACAGACAGTCTACAAATACCAAGAGACCCAGTACTTC. Its protein is CASSPQTVYKYQETQYF. The chain carries TRBV11-2 and TRBJ2-5, with D possibly matching TRBD1 (5 bases). V lost 5 bases to trimming and J lost 0 bases, with 19 bases between them. This CDR3 has 17 residues. From germline, CDR1 is SGHAT and CDR2 FQNNGV.

The chain carries TRBV28 and TRBJ2-1; 7 bases align to TRBD2. Germline loops: CDR1 MDHEN, CDR2 SYDVKM. There are 14 residues in the CDR3. V lost 2 bases and J lost 4; bases outside the gene matches: 2. This chain's CDR3 is CASSLASGYNEQFF. CDR3 DNA: TGTGCCAGCAGTTTAGCTAGCGGTTACAATGAGCAGTTCTTC.

V usage is TRBV27 and J usage is TRBJ1-5, with 9 positions matching TRBD1. The CDR3 is made up of 16 amino acids. The V gene's germline CDR1 is MNHEY and CDR2 SMNVEV (reference sequence). J gave up 9 bases and V 5 bases, and 14 bases lay outside the gene matches. CDR3 DNA sequence: TGTGCCAGCAGTCCGTCGACAGGGGGGAGTTTTACGCCCCAGCATTTT. It codes for CASSPSTGGSFTPQHF.

The chain couples TRBV27 to TRBJ2-1, with TRBD1 as a possible D gene (6 bases). The germline gives CDR1 MNHEY, CDR2 SMNVEV (reference sequence). This CDR3 region has 12 residues. The V end lost 11 bases, the J end lost 7 bases, and 15 bases lay between the germline ends. In DNA form, the CDR3 reads TGTGCCTCACAAGGGGGTCTAAATGAGCAGTTCTTC. This encodes CASQGGLNEQFF.

The gene calls are TRBV30 and TRBJ2-5; 10 nucleotides align to TRBD1. The length of the CDR3 is 14 residues. Per the germline V gene, CDR1 is GTSNPN and CDR2 is SVGIG (reference sequence). V lost 5 bases and J lost 5; bases outside the gene matches: 8. In DNA form, the CDR3 reads TGTGCCTGGGCCTCGGGACAGGGGTGGGAGACCCAGTACTTC. Translated, it gives CAWASGQGWETQYF.

CDR3: CASSKASFGSLAGGLGYEQYF. The CDR3 nucleotides read TGTGCCAGCAGCAAAGCCTCGTTCGGCTCTCTAGCGGGAGGATTAGGATACGAGCAGTACTTC. The chain uses TRBV21-1 and TRBJ2-7; TRBD2, the D gene given by the table, was not confirmed from the DNA. TRBV21-1 is designated a pseudogene. CDR3 size: 21 residues.

This clone occurred a few times. The rearrangement links TRBV5-1 to TRBJ1-3; maybe TRBD1 (5 bases). The CDR3 covers 14 residues. Looked up from germline, CDR1 is SGHRS and CDR2 is YFSETQ. V shed 0 bases and J shed 4 bases, with 8 bases lying between them. The CDR3 DNA sequence: TGCGCCAGCAGCTTGGGAAGGGGAGGAAACACCATATATTTT. Translated: CASSLGRGGNTIYF.

As DNA, the CDR3 is TGTGCCAGCACCAAGGGGGACGTAGAGTACGAGCAGTACTTC. It encodes CASTKGDVEYEQYF. This chain uses TRBV7-9 with TRBJ2-7; D may be TRBD1 (6 bases). This CDR3 has 14 residues. Germline-derived CDR1 and CDR2 are SEHNR and FQNEAQ (reference sequence). With 7 bases removed from V and 4 bases from J, the gap between germline ends came to 17 bases.

V gene TRBV18 combines with J gene TRBJ2-1; 7 bases match TRBD2. The J segment lost 7 bases and the V segment lost 3 bases, leaving 9 bases of the junction unmatched. The CDR3 is 15 residues long. CDR1 is KGHSH, CDR2 LQKENI, per germline. CDR3 coding DNA: TGTGCCAGCTCACCCCCCAGCGGGAAAGGGAATGAGCAGTTCTTC. It specifies CASSPPSGKGNEQFF.

The chain uses TRBV28 and TRBJ1-2; 7 positions match TRBD1. The CDR3 loop spans 14 amino acids. V lost 6 bases to trimming and J lost 4 bases; unmatched junction nucleotides: 8. Germline V gene data show CDR1 as MDHEN and CDR2 as SYDVKM. Here the CDR3 reads CASRNDRVGYGYTF. The CDR3 DNA reads TGTGCCAGCAGAAACGACAGGGTGGGCTATGGCTACACCTTC.